This TCR beta chain came from a study of naive and memory T cell subsets. After CD4 positive bead selection, the CD4-negative fraction gave CD8 T cells. Cells stained for CD3, CD4, CD8, CD45RA and CD27 were sorted into four subsets. CDR3 length: 14 residues. V was trimmed by 0 bases and J by 5 bases, leaving 10 bases between them. Per the germline V gene, CDR1 is SGHAT and CDR2 is FQNNGV. An equimolar mix of two oligonucleotides served as the beta constant-region primer for TRBC1 and TRBC2. Four rounds of PCR amplified the ligated cDNA using nested alpha and beta constant-region primers plus SP2. MiXCR was run by TCRdb on the UMI-ligation and nested PCR reads, yielding one entry per CDR3 protein. The table records about 120,000 distinct CDR3 sequences, 36% of them present only once. Study findings and constraints: Expression changes during T cell differentiation may affect RNA-based TCR counts.

Comment on this clonotype: What it binds is not known.

The receptor was isolated from a human donor in good health. The chain couples TRBV11-2 to TRBJ1-2; D is uncertain. The specimen was central memory CD4+ T cells from blood. Here the CDR3 reads CASSLDATEYGYTF. The CDR3 nucleotides read TGTGCCAGCAGCTTAGATGCGACGGAATATGGCTACACCTTC. Combining the CDR3 with reference TRBV11-2 and TRBJ1-2 gives the whole variable domain EAGVAQSPRYKIIEKRQSVAFWCNPISGHATLYWYQQILGQGPKLLIQFQNNGVVDDSQLPKDRFSAERLKGVDSTLKIQPAKLEDSAVYLCASSLDATEYGYTFGSGTRLTVV.